The 25 T cell receptor beta chains given below trace back to one sample, sequenced in a study of T cells in women clearing cervical HPV infection. The method was immunoSEQ multiplex PCR; TCRdb's version includes in-frame clones alone and lacks a portion of them. The clone table shows 30,000 to 35,000 clones, with the ten largest holding 1.5% to 2%. Sequencing was done on a sample of blood buffy coat. The receptors were sampled from a woman between 18 and 69 years old with a cervical HPV16 infection that either progressed to CIN3+ or cleared (not recorded which).

Note on this clone: The sequenced fragment ends 3 residues before the CDR3 boundary, so the rest is inferred from the germline J gene. The V and J genes are TRBV2 and TRBJ2-3; TRBD2 aligns across 7 bases. The germline V gene encodes CDR1 SNHLY and CDR2 FYNNEI. The CDR3 is made up of 14 amino acids. The CDR3 spells CASSEYPGGETQYF. The sequenced part of the CDR3 DNA is TGTGCCAGCAGTGAATATCCGGGGGGAGAGACG.

In the case of this clone: Read sequence stops 3 residues before the CDR3 end, and the germline J gene provides the missing end. The rearrangement links TRBV7-8 to TRBJ2-1, with 8 bases fitting TRBD2. Per germline, CDR1 SGHVS and CDR2 FQNEAQ. This CDR3 has 17 amino acids. Losses at the gene ends were 1 base for V and 0 bases for J; bases not matched to a gene: 5. The CDR3 reads CASSLVSGSVSYNEQFF. The sequenced CDR3 bases are TGTGCCAGCAGCTTAGTGAGCGGGAGTGTCTCCTACAATGAG. Combining the CDR3 with reference TRBV7-8 and TRBJ2-1 gives the whole variable domain GAGVSQSPRYKVAKRGQDVALRCDPISGHVSLFWYQQALGQGPEFLTYFQNEAQLDKSGLPSDRFFAERPEGSVSTLKIQRTQQEDSAVYLCASSLVSGSVSYNEQFFGPGTRLTVL.

Comment on this clone: Coverage ceases 3 residues before the CDR3 finishes, and the germline J gene fills in the end. The chain combines TRBV5-1 with TRBJ2-2; a possible D gene is TRBD1 (5 bases). Germline V CDR1 and CDR2: SGHRS, YFSETQ. There are 17 residues in the CDR3. CDR3 protein: CASSLVSLQTGANVLFF. The DNA read from the CDR3 is TGCGCCAGCAGCTTGGTCTCGTTACAGACTGGGGCCAACGTG.

Note on this clone: Read coverage stops 3 residues before the CDR3 terminus; the germline J gene supplies the remainder. This chain connects TRBV5-1 to TRBJ2-5; D might be TRBD2 (6 bases). Trimming took 0 bases from V and 5 from J, leaving 11 bases between them. Germline V gives CDR1 SGHRS, CDR2 YFSETQ. This CDR3 contains 14 residues. CDR3 loop: CASSLASRGETQYF. The covered CDR3 bases are TGCGCCAGCAGCTTGGCCAGTCGGGGGGAGACC.

In regard to this clone: The CDR3 is cut off 3 residues early in the read; its end comes from the germline J gene. The rearrangement links TRBV7-9 to TRBJ1-4; possible D gene TRBD1, 5 bases. The V gene's germline CDR1 is SEHNR and CDR2 FQNEAQ (reference sequence). The length of the CDR3 is 14 residues. V lost 4 bases to trimming and J lost 2 bases, with 8 bases between them. The DNA read from the CDR3 is TGTGCCAGCAGCTCTCGACAGACTAATGAAAAA. Protein: CASSSRQTNEK. The complete CDR3 protein is CASSSRQTNEKLFF. The variable domain in full, with the rest retrieved from reference TRBV7-9 and TRBJ1-4, is DTGVSQNPRHKITKRGQNVTFRCDPISEHNRLYWYRQTLGQGPEFLTYFQNEAQLEKSRLLSDRFSAERPKGSFSTLEIQRTEQGDSAMYLCASSSRQTNEKLFFGSGTQLSVL.

Remarks on this clone: The CDR3 end is not reached by the read, which stops 3 residues before it; the germline J gene fills it in. The rearrangement joins TRBV7-9 to TRBJ1-2; D possibly corresponds to TRBD1 (5 bases). The CDR3 is 13 amino acids. Per the germline V gene, CDR1 is SEHNR and CDR2 is FQNEAQ (reference sequence). The chain's CDR3 is CASSYPGRNDYTF. CDR3 DNA (partial): TGTGCCAGCAGTTACCCAGGGAGGAACGAC.

About this clone itself: The read terminates 3 residues ahead of where the CDR3 ends, so the germline J gene completes it. The chain employs TRBV18 and TRBJ1-1, with TRBD1 matching 7 bases. The CDR3 length is 17 residues. Germline assignment: CDR1 KGHSH and CDR2 LQKENI. With 0 bases clipped from V and 2 bases from J, the junction kept 9 bases outside the gene matches. CDR3 DNA, as far as it was read: TGTGCCAGCTCACCACCGATCGGGGACAGCCAAAACACTGAA. It translates to CASSPPIGDSQNTE. The entire CDR3 sequence reads CASSPPIGDSQNTEAFF.

A word on this clone: The read ends 3 residues shy of where the CDR3 ends; the end is completed using the germline J gene. The J gene is TRBJ2-2, the V gene TRBV5-1; 7 bases align to TRBD2. The CDR3 loop spans 16 amino acids. After removal of 4 bases from V and 1 base from J, the junction contained 7 bases not matched to a gene. The V gene's germline CDR1 is SGHRS and CDR2 YFSETQ. The CDR3 DNA, read in part, is TGCGCCAGCAGCGGCTCACTAGCGCTGAACACCGGGGAG. As protein: CASSGSLALNTGE. The whole CDR3 sequence is CASSGSLALNTGELFF.

With respect to this clone: The CDR3 end lies 3 residues beyond the end of the read and is filled in from the germline J gene. The rearrangement joins TRBV20-1 to TRBJ2-3; TRBD2 agrees at 8 bases. Germline V gives CDR1 DFQATT, CDR2 SNEGSKA (reference sequence). The CDR3 is made up of 15 amino acids. With V trimmed by 7 bases and J by 0 bases, 9 bases remained unmatched. The DNA read from the CDR3 is TGCAGTGGCAGGACTAGCTCTTCTAGCACAGATACG. Protein sequence: CSGRTSSSSTDT. The full CDR3 sequence reads CSGRTSSSSTDTQYF.

On this clone: The sequenced fragment ends 3 residues before the CDR3 boundary, so the rest is inferred from the germline J gene. The chain links TRBV20-1 to TRBJ2-7; TRBD2 matches at 9 bases. The CDR3 contains 15 residues. Germline V lookup: CDR1 DFQATT, CDR2 SNEGSKA (reference sequence). The J segment lost 3 bases and the V segment lost 3 bases, leaving 9 bases of the junction unmatched. CDR3 bases read: TGCAGTGCTAGTATAGGTACTAGCGGGTACTACGAG. Translating it yields CSASIGTSGYYE. The whole CDR3 sequence reads CSASIGTSGYYEQYF.

Remarks on this clone: Read sequence stops 3 residues before the CDR3 end, and the germline J gene provides the missing end. This chain links TRBV18 with TRBJ2-3, with D possibly matching TRBD2 (6 bases). CDR1 KGHSH and CDR2 LQKENI come from the germline V gene. The length of the CDR3 is 13 residues. The DNA read from the CDR3 is TGTGCCAGCTCAGGGGGGATGGATCAGCCG. Its protein is CASSGGMDQP. In full, the CDR3 is CASSGGMDQPQYF.

Note on this clone: Sequencing ends 3 residues short of the CDR3 end; the germline J gene provides the rest. Other DNA sequences from this sample encode an identical CDR3 as well. This chain joins TRBV2 and TRBJ1-2; D not certain. The V end was cut by 3 bases, the J end by 2 bases, with 10 bases between. Per the germline V gene, CDR1 is SNHLY and CDR2 is FYNNEI. This CDR3 has 14 amino acids. CDR3 sequence reads: CASSDNVRNYGYTF. Incomplete CDR3 DNA: TGTGCCAGCAGTGATAACGTCCGGAACTATGGC.

Concerning this clone: Read data end 3 residues before the CDR3 end; the end is taken from the germline J gene. V and J are TRBV2 and TRBJ1-6; 7 positions agree with TRBD1. This CDR3 comprises 15 residues. With V trimmed by 9 bases and J by 4 bases, 9 bases remained unmatched. Germline assignment: CDR1 SNHLY and CDR2 FYNNEI. The sequenced part of the CDR3 DNA is TGTGCCAGGGGGGTAACGGGACAGTATAATTCACCC. This codes for CARGVTGQYNSP. The complete CDR3 reads CARGVTGQYNSPLHF.

Measured by frequency, this clone is medium-sized. Read sequence stops 3 residues before the CDR3 end, and the germline J gene provides the missing end. This chain links TRBV19 with TRBJ1-2, with D possibly being TRBD1 (5 bases). From germline, CDR1 is LNHDA and CDR2 SQIVND (reference sequence). CDR3 length equals 12 residues. This CDR3 is CASSIQGLGYTF. Partial CDR3 DNA: TGTGCCAGTAGTATACAGGGATTGGGC.

Regarding this clone: With the read ending 3 residues before the CDR3 end, the germline J gene is used to fill in that end. V and J are TRBV2 and TRBJ2-2; TRBD1 agrees at 7 bases. Trimming removed 7 bases from V and 1 base from J; junction bases left unmatched: 3. Germline values: CDR1 SNHLY, CDR2 FYNNEI. The CDR3 has 14 residues. Partial CDR3 DNA: TGTGCCAGCACCGGGACAGAGAACACCGGGGAG. It encodes CASTGTENTGE. The whole CDR3 sequence is CASTGTENTGELFF.

Worth noting for this clone: The CDR3 extends 3 residues past the end of the read, so its final part is completed from the germline J gene. This chain uses TRBV5-1 with TRBJ2-3; no clear D gene. The CDR3 is 15 residues long. Trimming shortened V by 1 base and J by 1 base, and 10 bases separated the two germline ends. CDR1 and CDR2 from the germline V gene are SGHRS and YFSETQ. The CDR3 reads CASSLSEARTDTQYF. Partial CDR3 DNA: TGCGCCAGCAGCTTGAGTGAGGCCCGCACAGATACG.

Worth noting for this clone: The read is 3 residues too short to cover the CDR3 end, so that end is filled in from the germline J gene. V gene TRBV15 combines with J gene TRBJ2-7; 8 bases map to TRBD1. The ends lost 2 bases at V and 5 bases at J; junction bases unmatched: 11. Germline lookup yields CDR1 LNHNV and CDR2 YYDKDF (reference sequence). This CDR3 is built from 16 residues. CDR3 loop: CATSRPRTGFYHEQYF. The CDR3 DNA, read in part, is TGTGCCACCAGCAGACCGAGGACAGGGTTTTACCACGAG.

Notes on this clone: Sequencing ends 3 residues short of the CDR3 end; the germline J gene provides the rest. V is TRBV7-8 and J is TRBJ1-2; D might be TRBD1 (6 bases). Germline CDR1 is SGHVS and CDR2 is FQNEAQ. The CDR3 extends over 14 amino acids. CDR3 DNA (partial): TGTGCCAGCAGCGCAGACAGGAGGGCCTACGAC. It encodes CASSADRRAYD. The full CDR3 protein is CASSADRRAYDYTF.

Worth noting for this clone: The sequence runs out 3 residues before the end of the CDR3; the remainder is reconstructed from the germline J gene. The chain couples TRBV5-1 to TRBJ2-3, with TRBD2 identical over 8 bases. In germline, CDR1 is SGHRS, CDR2 YFSETQ. V shed 0 bases, J shed 0 bases, and the junction held 6 bases outside the gene matches. This CDR3 is 17 amino acids long. CDR3 residues: CASSLGTTSGSTDTQYF. The CDR3 DNA, read in part, is TGCGCCAGCAGCTTGGGGACCACTAGCGGAAGCACAGATACG.

Details on this clone: The read terminates 3 residues before the CDR3 end, so the remaining end is supplied by the germline J gene. The chain recombines TRBV28 with TRBJ1-6, with 9 bases fitting TRBD1. Germline loops: CDR1 MDHEN, CDR2 SYDVKM. The ends lost 6 bases at V and 11 bases at J; junction bases unmatched: 2. The CDR3 extends over 12 amino acids. This CDR3 is CASRGTGTPLHF. The part of the CDR3 DNA that was read is TGTGCCAGCAGGGGGACAGGGACACCC.

In the case of this clone: Read data end 3 residues before the CDR3 end; the end is taken from the germline J gene. The rearrangement joins TRBV30 to TRBJ2-2, with 8 bases lining up with TRBD1. The CDR3 is 15 amino acids. In germline, CDR1 is GTSNPN, CDR2 SVGIG (reference sequence). CDR3 DNA, as far as it was read: TGTGCCTGGAGTGTACTGGGGACAGGTGAAGAAAAG. Translating it yields CAWSVLGTGEEK. The complete CDR3 sequence is CAWSVLGTGEEKLFF. The variable domain in full, completed from reference TRBV30 and TRBJ2-2, reads SQTIHQWPATLVQPVGSPLSLECTVEGTSNPNLYWYRQAAGRGLQLLFYSVGIGQISSEVPQNLSASRPQDRQFILSSKKLLLSDSGFYLCAWSVLGTGEEKLFFGEGSRLTVL.

A remark on this clone: The read gets to within 3 residues of the CDR3 end, and the germline J gene fills in the rest. The rearrangement uses TRBV7-9 and TRBJ1-4; D gene unclear. The CDR3 spans 15 residues. CDR1 and CDR2 (germline): SEHNR, FQNEAQ (reference sequence). The germline V and J ends were trimmed by 0 bases and 2 bases, with 7 bases remaining between them. The CDR3 region is CASSLAEVTNEKLFF. CDR3 DNA (partial): TGTGCCAGCAGCTTAGCCGAGGTTACTAATGAAAAA.

Points on this clone: The sequence runs out 3 residues before the end of the CDR3; the remainder is reconstructed from the germline J gene. The chain is built from TRBV10-2 and TRBJ2-5; TRBD2 is a possible D gene (5 bases). Deletions cut 6 bases from V and 5 bases from J, with 10 bases between. This CDR3 has 12 amino acids. Per germline, CDR1 WSHSY and CDR2 SAAADI. The CDR3 sequence: CASSLAGETQYF. Incomplete CDR3 DNA: TGCGCCAGCAGCCTAGCTGGGGAGACC.

A word on this clone: The read finishes 3 residues shy of the CDR3 end, and the germline J gene is used to complete it. The chain links TRBV6-2 or TRBV6-3 to TRBJ2-3; 12 nucleotides line up with TRBD2. The CDR3 covers 16 residues. Germline V lookup: CDR1 MNHEY, CDR2 SVGEGT. The part of the CDR3 DNA that was read is TGTGCCAGCAGTCTCGGGACTAGCGGGTCACAAGAGACG. Protein: CASSLGTSGSQET. The full CDR3 is CASSLGTSGSQETQYF.

With regard to this clone: The CDR3 end is not reached by the read, which stops 3 residues before it; the germline J gene fills it in. This rearrangement joins TRBV11-2 to TRBJ2-1; the D is unclear. The length of the CDR3 is 13 residues. The ends were cut back, 4 bases at V and 6 bases at J, with 10 bases in the middle. Germline V gives CDR1 SGHAT, CDR2 FQNNGV. CDR3 bases read: TGTGCCAGCAGCTCCAACACGGGCAATGAG. Translating gives CASSSNTGNE. The CDR3, in full, reads CASSSNTGNEQFF.